These 27 T cell receptor beta chains were sequenced from one sample in a study of T cell repertoires in cytomegalovirus infection. TCRdb itself ran the reads through MiXCR, one entry per CDR3 protein. The profile shows roughly 220,000 distinct CDR3 sequences, about 39% of them singletons. No antigen has been identified for these receptors. Material: CD8+ T cells from cultured PBMCs, obtained from culture after CMV antigen stimulation. The receptors shown here come from a human donor in good health (CMV status not recorded). Some clones in this sample may be carry-over from other donors' samples.

The chain carries TRBV12-3 or TRBV12-4 and TRBJ2-1, with 9 bases identical to TRBD2. V was clipped by 10 bases and J by 5 bases; unmatched bases: 9. This CDR3 comprises 14 residues. CDR3 residues: CATAAGLADNEQFF. The CDR3, as DNA: TGTGCCACTGCTGCGGGACTAGCAGACAATGAGCAGTTCTTC.

V and J are TRBV7-9 and TRBJ1-3, with TRBD1 matching 7 bases. Germline CDR1 and CDR2: SEHNR and FQNEAQ (reference sequence). Trimming cost V 0 bases and J 0 bases; bases outside gene matches: 5. This CDR3 is 17 amino acids long. The CDR3 is CASSLARTGGSGNTIYF. DNA of the CDR3: TGTGCCAGCAGCTTAGCTCGGACAGGCGGCTCTGGAAACACCATATATTTT.

This clonotype turned up a few times. The rearrangement joins TRBV7-3 to TRBJ2-2; D perhaps matches TRBD1 (6 bases). V lost 5 bases to trimming and J lost 6 bases, with 13 bases between them. The CDR3 is 14 residues long. CDR1 and CDR2 from the germline V gene are SGHTA and FQGTGA. In DNA form, the CDR3 reads TGTGCCAGCAGCGCACGAAACAGGGCCGGGGAGCTGTTTTTT. Translated, it gives CASSARNRAGELFF.

This chain uses TRBV6-6 with TRBJ2-7; 10 bases align to TRBD2. V was pared by 4 bases and J by 0 bases, with 3 bases of the junction left unmatched. This CDR3 is built from 15 residues. Germline values: CDR1 MNHNY, CDR2 SVGAGI (reference sequence). CDR3 nucleotides: TGTGCCAGCAGTTTAGGACTAGCGGACTCCTACGAGCAGTACTTC. It is translated as CASSLGLADSYEQYF.

The chain joins TRBV20-1 to TRBJ2-7; 10 nucleotides align to TRBD1. The CDR3 has 15 amino acids. The V segment lost 0 bases and the J segment 5 bases; nucleotides outside the gene matches: 7. CDR1 and CDR2 (germline): DFQATT, SNEGSKA (reference sequence). CDR3 DNA: TGCAGTGCTAGAGACGGGACAGGGGATATCAACGAGCAGTACTTC. It encodes CSARDGTGDINEQYF.

This clonotype was seen a few times. The CDR3 sequence: CASSERTGNNEQFF. CDR3 sequence (DNA): TGTGCCAGCAGCGAGAGGACAGGGAACAATGAGCAGTTCTTC. This chain connects TRBV11-2 to TRBJ2-1; 8 nucleotides agree with TRBD1. The V gene end was trimmed by 5 bases and the J gene end by 5 bases; junction bases not matched to a gene: 5. Germline V gene sequence: CDR1 SGHAT, CDR2 FQNNGV. The CDR3 extends over 14 amino acids.

This chain connects TRBV7-6 to TRBJ2-5; TRBD1 is a possible D gene (6 bases). Trimming pared 2 bases from V and 4 bases from J, leaving 26 bases between. CDR1 and CDR2 (germline): SGHVS, FNYEAQ. The CDR3 length is 19 residues. The CDR3 sequence is CASSLYRVGRRDPTETQYF. The CDR3 DNA is TGTGCCAGCAGCTTATACAGGGTGGGCCGAAGAGATCCCACAGAGACCCAGTACTTC.

Concerning this clonotype itself: The CDR3 carries no conserved terminal phenylalanine or tryptophan, so it likely arises from a read error. The DNA is omitted, as the CDR3 cannot be located on it reliably, and the CDR3 follows TCRdb's listing. The chain joins TRBV25-1 to TRBJ1-4. The CDR3 is 12 amino acids long, termini counted. Germline V lookup: CDR1 MGHDK, CDR2 SYGVNS. The chain's CDR3 is CASRRGQEKLYL.

This clonotype came up a few times. V gene TRBV7-2 combines with J gene TRBJ2-3, with 7 bases that match TRBD2. CDR1 and CDR2 (germline): SGHTA, FQGNSA. J lost 2 bases, V lost 5 bases, and 7 bases had no gene match. The CDR3 runs 15 residues. Here the CDR3 DNA reads TGTGCCAGCAGCCATAAAGCGGGATACACAGATACGCAGTATTTT. The encoded protein is CASSHKAGYTDTQYF.

This clonotype was counted only a few times. The J gene is TRBJ2-3, the V gene TRBV11-3; no definite D call. V dropped 1 base and J dropped 3 bases, with 8 bases sitting between them. Germline CDR1 reads SGHNT; CDR2 reads YENEEA. This CDR3 is built from 14 residues. The CDR3: CASSLAYGTDTQYF. The CDR3 DNA is TGTGCCAGCAGCTTAGCATACGGGACAGATACGCAGTATTTT.

This clonotype was observed at least ten times. V is TRBV11-2 and J is TRBJ2-3, with D maybe TRBD2 (5 bases). Germline V lookup: CDR1 SGHAT, CDR2 FQNNGV. The V gene lost 5 bases and the J gene lost 0 bases, with 9 bases spanning the gap. This CDR3 region has 14 residues. CDR3 coding DNA: TGTGCCAGCAGCCCGACGGGGAGCACAGATACGCAGTATTTT. This sequence encodes CASSPTGSTDTQYF.

This clonotype has more than one count but fewer than ten. The chain has TRBV4-1 and TRBJ2-2; unclear D gene. The CDR3 is 16 residues long. Germline V gene lookup returns CDR1 MGHRA and CDR2 YSYEKL. The V and J ends lost 3 bases and 0 bases respectively, with 11 bases between them. CDR3 loop: CASSQTAFANTGELFF. CDR3 coding DNA: TGCGCCAGCAGCCAGACGGCTTTCGCGAACACCGGGGAGCTGTTTTTT.

In its sample, this clonotype was seen a few times. The chain couples TRBV12-3 or TRBV12-4 to TRBJ2-1, with 7 bases fitting TRBD2. Germline trimming cut 7 bases from V and 5 bases from J; bases unmatched to any gene: 14. This CDR3 is 16 amino acids long. DNA for the CDR3: TGTGCCAGCACCCTCACCGGCCTAGCGGAAAACAATGAGCAGTTCTTC. This translates into CASTLTGLAENNEQFF.

The rearrangement joins TRBV20-1 to TRBJ2-7; maybe TRBD2 (6 bases). The CDR3 is made up of 14 amino acids. The ends were cut back, 0 bases at V and 4 bases at J, with 13 bases in the middle. In germline, CDR1 is DFQATT, CDR2 SNEGSKA (reference sequence). The CDR3 DNA reads as TGCAGTGCTAGAGATGTGGGGGGTGGGTACGAGCAGTACTTC. This encodes CSARDVGGGYEQYF.

The J gene is TRBJ1-1, the V gene TRBV7-9; D uncertain. Trimming took 0 bases from V and 3 from J, leaving 11 bases between them. Germline V gene sequence: CDR1 SEHNR, CDR2 FQNEAQ (reference sequence). The CDR3 is 15 amino acids. CDR3 protein: CASSLAPQIYTEAFF. CDR3 DNA: TGTGCCAGCAGCTTAGCACCCCAGATTTACACTGAAGCTTTCTTT.

This clonotype turned up a few times. The chain carries TRBV6-4 and TRBJ2-5; 12 bases match TRBD1. CDR1 MRHNA and CDR2 SNTAGT come from the germline V gene. V shed 6 bases and J 5 bases; nucleotides not matched to a gene: 7. This CDR3 contains 15 residues. In nucleotides, the CDR3 is TGTGCCAGCAGCGACGGGACAGGGGGCCTGGAGACCCAGTACTTC. Amino acids: CASSDGTGGLETQYF.

V and J are TRBV27 and TRBJ1-2; no firm D call. The CDR3 contains 13 residues. V shed 3 bases and J shed 6 bases, with 11 bases lying between them. The germline CDR1 and CDR2 sequences are MNHEY and SMNVEV (reference sequence). CDR3 sequence (DNA): TGTGCCAGCAGTTTCCGGCGAATGGATGGCTACACCTTC. It is translated as CASSFRRMDGYTF.

The chain combines TRBV27 with TRBJ2-1, with D possibly TRBD1 on 5 matching bases. The CDR3 totals 12 residues. Per the germline V gene, CDR1 is MNHEY and CDR2 is SMNVEV (reference sequence). Trimming cost V 1 base and J 8 bases, with 6 bases left between them. CDR3 DNA: TGTGCCAGCAGTTTATGGGGCCATGAGCAGTTCTTC. Residues: CASSLWGHEQFF.

The rearrangement links TRBV2 to TRBJ2-1; D gene uncertain. The CDR3 consists of 15 residues. Trimming left V 10 bases short and J 0 bases short, with 16 bases between. Germline assignment: CDR1 SNHLY and CDR2 FYNNEI. The CDR3 bases are TGTGCCATCGCGCGGTGGGCCAGCTCCTACAATGAGCAGTTCTTC. This sequence encodes CAIARWASSYNEQFF.

The CDR3 nucleotides are TGTGCCAGCAGCACTGACAGCAACACTGAAGCTTTCTTT. Translation: CASSTDSNTEAFF. The rearrangement uses TRBV7-3 and TRBJ1-1; TRBD1 might be the D (5 bases). The CDR3 length is 13 residues. V shed 5 bases and J shed 2 bases, with 9 bases lying between them. Per germline, CDR1 SGHTA and CDR2 FQGTGA. The full variable domain, in which reference TRBV7-3 and TRBJ1-1 provide the parts outside the CDR3, is GAGVSQTPSNKVTEKGKYVELRCDPISGHTALYWYRQSLGQGPEFLIYFQGTGAADDSGLPNDRFFAVRPEGSVSTLKIQRTERGDSAVYLCASSTDSNTEAFFGQGTRLTVV.

The chain links TRBV4-1 to TRBJ2-2; TRBD2 agrees at 7 bases. The CDR3 runs 17 residues. Germline CDR1 MGHRA, CDR2 YSYEKL. V gave up 4 bases and J gave up 3 bases; unmatched junction bases: 11. The CDR3 loop is CASSLASSGGDTGELFF. Here the CDR3 DNA reads TGCGCCAGCAGCCTGGCTTCTAGCGGAGGGGACACCGGGGAGCTGTTTTTT.

This clonotype has only a few counts. This chain joins TRBV27 and TRBJ2-5; D possibly matches TRBD1 or TRBD2 (5 bases each). The CDR3 has 14 residues. Germline V CDR1 and CDR2: MNHEY, SMNVEV (reference sequence). Trimming pared 5 bases from V and 5 bases from J, leaving 15 bases between. In nucleotides, the CDR3 is TGTGCCAGCAGTACGACTACAGGTTTGGAGACCCAGTACTTC. Translated: CASSTTTGLETQYF.

This clonotype showed up just once. V gene TRBV19 combines with J gene TRBJ2-1, with D maybe TRBD1 (5 bases). Trimming left V 3 bases short and J 1 base short, with 13 bases between. The germline V gene encodes CDR1 LNHDA and CDR2 SQIVND (reference sequence). This CDR3 region has 16 residues. The DNA of the CDR3 is TGTGCCAGTAGTATTGCGGCCAGGGTGTCCTACAATGAGCAGTTCTTC. This encodes CASSIAARVSYNEQFF.

This clonotype was detected ten times or more. The chain joins TRBV7-2 to TRBJ2-5, with 11 bases lining up with TRBD1. The CDR3 totals 16 residues. Germline CDR1 reads SGHTA; CDR2 reads FQGNSA. V lost 6 bases to trimming and J lost 2 bases; unmatched junction nucleotides: 8. Written as DNA, the CDR3 is TGTGCCAGCAGTCGAACCGGGACAGGGGGACAAGAGACCCAGTACTTC. Translating it yields CASSRTGTGGQETQYF.

V is TRBV14 and J is TRBJ2-6; 7 bases line up with TRBD1. CDR3 length: 17 residues. From germline, CDR1 is SGHDN and CDR2 FVKESK. The J segment lost 2 bases and the V segment lost 2 bases, leaving 6 bases of the junction unmatched. The CDR3 coding sequence is TGTGCCAGCAGCCAAACGACAGGGCTCACTGGGGCCAACGTCCTGACTTTC. This sequence encodes CASSQTTGLTGANVLTF.

This clonotype showed up many times. The V gene is TRBV7-8, the J gene TRBJ2-6; D remains unclear. The V gene's germline CDR1 is SGHVS and CDR2 FQNEAQ. The CDR3 is made up of 15 amino acids. The V end was cut by 6 bases, the J end by 4 bases, with 13 bases between. The CDR3 protein is CASSLRSAGANVLTF. The CDR3, as DNA: TGTGCCAGCAGTTTAAGGTCAGCGGGGGCCAACGTCCTGACTTTC.

This clonotype was detected a few times. The V and J genes are TRBV7-8 and TRBJ2-7, with D possibly matching TRBD1 (6 bases). V lost 5 bases and J lost 1, with 15 bases in between. CDR3 length: 15 amino acids. CDR1 is SGHVS and CDR2 is FQNEAQ in the germline V gene. CDR3 sequence reads: CASSLRTVPSYEQYF. The CDR3 DNA reads TGTGCCAGCAGCCTGAGGACAGTTCCATCCTACGAGCAGTACTTC.